The rows below give T cell receptor beta chains drawn from one sample of a study of cytomegalovirus exposure and HLA in healthy donors. The method was immunoSEQ multiplex PCR; TCRdb's version includes in-frame clones alone and lacks a portion of them. The sample has 95,000 to 150,000 clones. The sequenced sample consisted of PBMCs. These receptors all stem from a young man in good health and CMV-seronegative. Both conserved end residues are part of each CDR3. Each record gives: J gene, D gene, V gene, CDR3 DNA, CDR3 protein. D genes are given only for firm matches.

>TRBJ2-6|NA|TRBV6-1
TGTGCCAGCAGTGGACGGACTGTTCATTGGCTCTCTGGGGCCAACGTCCTGACTTTC
CASSGRTVHWLSGANVLTF
>TRBJ2-7|NA|TRBV13
TGTGCCAGCAGGGGCCAATCCTACGAGCAGTACTTC
CASRGQSYEQYF
>TRBJ1-1|TRBD1|TRBV5-6
TGTGCCAGCAGCCGAGGGACAGGGCTGGAGAACACTGAAGCTTTCTTT
CASSRGTGLENTEAFF
>TRBJ1-1|NA|TRBV18
TGTGCCAGCTCACCGGCGAACACTGAAGCTTTCTTT
CASSPANTEAFF
>TRBJ2-3|NA|TRBV5-1
TGCGCCAGCAGCGTGGGACGGCAAACGGGAGATACGCAGTATTTT
CASSVGRQTGDTQYF
>TRBJ2-2|NA|TRBV5-1
TGCGCCAGCAGCTTGGTGGTCGGGGGATCAGGGGAGCTGTTTTTT
CASSLVVGGSGELFF
>TRBJ2-7|TRBD1|TRBV9
TGTGCCAGCAGCTCCTCGGGAGGGACAGGGGGCCACGAGCAGTACTTC
CASSSSGGTGGHEQYF
>TRBJ2-7|NA|TRBV13
TGTGCCAGCAGCTTAGGAGGGAGCGAGCAGTACTTC
CASSLGGSEQYF
>TRBJ1-5|NA|TRBV5-5
TGTGCCAGCAGCTTGGCCGGCGGGGATCAGCCCCAGCATTTT
CASSLAGGDQPQHF
>TRBJ1-6|NA|TRBV5-1
TGCGCCAGCAGTTGGCAGGAGGCCACAAATTCACCCCTCCACTTT
CASSWQEATNSPLHF
>TRBJ2-2|TRBD1|TRBV18
TGTGCCAGCTCAGAAGACAGGGTTCCCACCGGGGAGCTGTTTTTT
CASSEDRVPTGELFF
>TRBJ1-2|NA|TRBV6-4
TGTGCCAGCAGTGAATGGGGGGGAGCTAACTATGGCTACACCTTC
CASSEWGGANYGYTF
>TRBJ2-7|TRBD1|TRBV4-1
TGCGCCAGCAGCCGGGACAGTGGATCCTACGAGCAGTACTTC
CASSRDSGSYEQYF
>TRBJ1-1|TRBD1|TRBV18
TGTGCCAGCTCACCACTGGGGACAGGGGGCCAAACTGAAGCTTTCTTT
CASSPLGTGGQTEAFF
>TRBJ2-7|NA|TRBV18
TGTGCCAGCTCACCAAGACAGCTCAGTTCCTACGAGCAGTACTTC
CASSPRQLSSYEQYF
>TRBJ2-7|NA|TRBV19
TGTGCCAGTAGTACCCTGGGGAGCTCCTACGAGCAGTACTTC
CASSTLGSSYEQYF
>TRBJ2-7|NA|TRBV4-1
TGCGCCAGCAGCCAAGAATTGCAGTACGAGCAGTACTTC
CASSQELQYEQYF
>TRBJ1-2|TRBD1|TRBV2
TGCGCCTGCCCCAGGGGGCCTAACTATGGCTACACCTTC
CACPRGPNYGYTF
>TRBJ1-1|NA|TRBV10-2
TGCGCCAGCAGTGATGCGGGGACTGAAGCTTTCTTT
CASSDAGTEAFF